The 2 T cell receptor beta chains below were found in one sample sequenced in a study of T-cell memory formation after mild COVID-19 (dated by TCRdb to about 2021). Library preparation employed 5' RACE. Reads for this sample came from an Illumina NovaSeq 6000. Through fastp at Q25 and MiXCR, TCRdb rebuilt clones from the public reads, retaining in-frame beta chains. Here each entry gathers all rows of one CDR3 protein and keeps the most common genes and DNA. The sample contains around 300,000 distinct CDR3 sequences, 14% of them found a single time. The ten largest account for around 20% of the sample. What was sequenced was PBMCs or a T cell subset sorted from them (not recorded which). The origin of the receptors is a man aged 18 to 29 who had mild COVID-19 (a few samples of this study predate the infection). The sample titles of this study are shuffled in the database, so cell type and time point are left out; the donor was told from shared clones.

This clonotype was counted only a few times. V gene TRBV11-3 combines with J gene TRBJ2-1; TRBD1 might be the D (6 bases). The CDR3 is 14 amino acids. CDR1 and CDR2 from the germline V gene are SGHNT and YENEEA. Trimming shortened V by 5 bases and J by 8 bases, and 16 bases separated the two germline ends. The CDR3 coding sequence is TGTGCCAGCAGCAGCATGCACAGGGCCGATGAGCAGTTCTTC. Translation: CASSSMHRADEQFF.

The chain employs TRBV18 and TRBJ2-1; D assignment may be TRBD1 or TRBD2 (5 bases each). The CDR3 sequence is 15 residues long. Germline loops: CDR1 KGHSH, CDR2 LQKENI. The V end lost 0 bases, the J end lost 6 bases, and 12 bases lay between the germline ends. The CDR3 here is CASSPPGEGSNEQFF. The CDR3 region has the DNA TGTGCCAGCTCACCACCTGGTGAGGGGTCCAATGAGCAGTTCTTC.